The clone carrying this T cell receptor beta chain was seen a handful of times. As yet, its antigen is unknown. These data originate in a study of T-cell reconstitution after alpha-beta-depleted transplantation in children. Overall study findings and caveats: Newly produced T cells mostly accounted for T-cell counts and diversity one year post-transplant.

Library preparation (for TCRbeta) was performed with unique molecular identifiers. TCRdb fed the PCR reads into MiXCR, producing one record per CDR3 protein. Of more than 400,000 distinct CDR3 sequences listed, approximately 41% are singletons. CDR3 length: 13 amino acids. Germline-derived CDR1 and CDR2 are DFQATT and SNEGSKA (reference sequence). The V end was cut by 6 bases, the J end by 1 base, with 11 bases between. V gene TRBV20-1 combines with J gene TRBJ2-3; D tentatively reads TRBD1 or TRBD2 (6 bases each). This TCR derives from a girl between 2 and 10 years old with aplastic anemia, due to receive a stem cell transplant. Specimen: PBMCs, collected before TCRalphabeta/CD19-depleted stem cell transplant. The CDR3 DNA reads TGCAGTGCCGGAGGGGGGCGCACAGATACGCAGTATTTT. Translated: CSAGGGRTDTQYF.